This T cell receptor beta chain was retrieved from a study of blood T cells in healthy people across ages. The germline V and J ends were trimmed by 9 bases and 9 bases, with 18 bases remaining between them. Germline V lookup: CDR1 SNHLY, CDR2 FYNNEI. This CDR3 spans 14 amino acids. For the second PCR, which ran for 7 to 11 cycles, a sample-barcoded 5' primer and a J-beta primer mix were used. A template-switch adaptor containing 12 random nucleotides labeled each cDNA molecule. TCRdb itself ran the 5' RACE reads through MiXCR, one entry per CDR3 protein. Of some 1.8 million distinct CDR3 sequences listed, 39% are singletons.

The rearrangement joins TRBV2 to TRBJ1-6; D uncertain. Input material: blood. This sequence originates from a human donor in good health. CDR3 DNA sequence: TGTGCCAGAGGCCCGGGGTTTTCAGGTTCACCCCTCCACTTT. It yields the protein CARGPGFSGSPLHF.